The TCR beta chain described here comes from a study of blood T cell repertoires in COVID-19. This CDR3 region has 17 residues. The ends were cut back, 1 base at V and 5 bases at J, with 21 bases in the middle. Per the germline V gene, CDR1 is MDHEN and CDR2 is SYDVKM. The protocol was immunoSEQ multiplex PCR, while the TCRdb copy is restricted to in-frame clones and leaves out a portion. Of fewer than 350,000 clones listed, less than 85% are singletons. Sequenced material: PBMCs or T cells enriched from blood (not recorded which). The receptor comes from a young woman who had been exposed to COVID-19. The chain employs TRBV28 and TRBJ2-7, with a weak D call TRBD2 (6 bases). CDR3 in DNA: TGTGCCAGCAGTTTATTCTCTGGGGGGTCCCAGAGGAACGAGCAGTACTTC. Translating it yields CASSLFSGGSQRNEQYF.